This T cell receptor beta chain was sequenced in a study of breast tumors, draining lymph nodes, adjacent tissues. General study results and limits: Tumor repertoires ranked between lymph nodes and nontumor tissue in diversity, with V and J gene preferences. Luminal-like breast cancer showed significantly higher tumor–nontumor repertoire similarity than basal-like.

In TCRdb, the multiplex PCR reads were re-called with MiXCR into one record per CDR3 protein. The profile covers some 100,000 distinct CDR3 sequences, with 21% appearing a single time and more than 0.9% taken by the ten largest. This CDR3 has 15 residues. V lost 3 bases to trimming and J lost 2 bases; unmatched junction nucleotides: 7. The V gene's germline CDR1 is DFQATT and CDR2 SNEGSKA (reference sequence). Axillary draining lymph nodes of breast cancer patients supplied the node samples. This clonotype was recorded many times. No antigen is known for it. This receptor was identified in a female donor with breast cancer. Some clones in this sample may be carry-over from other donors' samples. The V gene is TRBV20-1, the J gene TRBJ2-1; 7 positions match TRBD2. The specimen sequenced was axillary lymph node tissue. In nucleotides, the CDR3 is TGCAGTGCTAGCCTCCCGGGAGGACCCTACAATGAGCAGTTCTTC. Protein sequence: CSASLPGGPYNEQFF.